This T cell receptor beta chain was identified during a study of graft-versus-host responses after intestinal transplantation. On this clone itself: Its antigen is currently unknown.

The repertoire was sequenced with immunoSEQ multiplex PCR; TCRdb's copy has only in-frame clones and lacks some. The table shows around 100,000 clones, with 87% occurring only once. After removal of 3 bases from V and 4 bases from J, the junction contained 4 bases not matched to a gene. This CDR3 has 15 amino acids. CDR1 is MNHEY, CDR2 SMNVEV, per germline (reference sequence). This sequence was found in a human donor who received an intestinal transplant. V gene TRBV27 combines with J gene TRBJ2-7; TRBD1 aligns across 12 bases. The specimen comprised unstimulated CD4+ T cells sorted from spleen or lymph node cells, sampled before intestinal transplant. CDR3 residues: CASSFRDRGRYEQYF. CDR3 bases: TGTGCCAGCAGTTTCCGGGACAGGGGGCGTTACGAGCAGTACTTC.